This T cell receptor (beta chain) comes out of a study of T-cell reconstitution after alpha-beta-depleted transplantation in children. Preparation of the TCRbeta library involved a method that used unique molecular identifiers. TCRdb redid the calling of the PCR reads with MiXCR, one entry per CDR3 protein. The data hold 500,000 to 600,000 distinct CDR3 sequences, with less than 35% observed a single time. With 4 bases removed from V and 6 bases from J, the gap between germline ends came to 10 bases. Looked up from germline, CDR1 is SGHTA and CDR2 is FQGNSA. The CDR3 sequence is 13 residues long. The sequence was obtained from a human donor who donated a stem cell graft to a child with aplastic anemia. The chain uses TRBV7-2 and TRBJ2-1, with a possible D match to TRBD2 (6 bases). The source was PBMCs from the stem cell graft donor, collected from the stem cell graft. The CDR3 spells CASSSGTLNEQFF. The CDR3, as DNA: TGTGCCAGCAGCTCAGGGACTCTCAATGAGCAGTTCTTC. The variable domain in full, completed from reference TRBV7-2 and TRBJ2-1, reads GAGVSQSPSNKVTEKGKDVELRCDPISGHTALYWYRQSLGQGLEFLIYFQGNSAPDKSGLPSDRFSAERTGGSVSTLTIQRTQQEDSAVYLCASSSGTLNEQFFGPGTRLTVL.